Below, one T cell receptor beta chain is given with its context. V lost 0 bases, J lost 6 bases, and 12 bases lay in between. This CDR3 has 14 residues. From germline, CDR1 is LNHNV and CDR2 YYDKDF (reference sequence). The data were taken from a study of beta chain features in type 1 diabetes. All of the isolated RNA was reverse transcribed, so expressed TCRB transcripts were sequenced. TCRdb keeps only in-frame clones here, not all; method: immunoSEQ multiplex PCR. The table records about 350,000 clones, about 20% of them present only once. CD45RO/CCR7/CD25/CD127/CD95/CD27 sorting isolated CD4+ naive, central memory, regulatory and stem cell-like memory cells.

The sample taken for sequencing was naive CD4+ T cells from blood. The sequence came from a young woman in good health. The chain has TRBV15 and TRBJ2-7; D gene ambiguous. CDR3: CATSRDFESGEQYF. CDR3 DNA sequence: TGTGCCACCAGCAGAGATTTTGAGAGTGGCGAGCAGTACTTC.